This is a list of T cell receptor beta chains from one sample in a study of blood T cell repertoires in COVID-19. Sequenced by immunoSEQ multiplex PCR; TCRdb stores in-frame clones only, minus some. The data show about 430,000 clones, about 88% seen once. The material sequenced was PBMCs or T cells enriched from blood (not recorded which). The receptor source for this set is a woman under 30 who had been exposed to COVID-19. The conserved cysteine and the conserved F or W are not part of the CDR3 here. Each record gives: CDR3 length, V gene, CDR3 protein.

CDR3 length: 15; V gene: TRBV4-2; CDR3 protein: ASSQVSSGRGGYEQY
CDR3 length: 12; V gene: TRBV7-2; CDR3 protein: ASSSDRGPYGYT
CDR3 length: 15; V gene: TRBV3-1/TRBV3-2; CDR3 protein: ASSQGLAGGPGETQY
CDR3 length: 13; V gene: TRBV4-2; CDR3 protein: ASSQGRAESYEQY
CDR3 length: 10; V gene: TRBV6-4; CDR3 protein: ASSGSAGEQF
CDR3 length: 12; V gene: TRBV9; CDR3 protein: ASSVHRGDSPLH
CDR3 length: 14; V gene: TRBV5-1; CDR3 protein: ASSLTSGGAYNEQF
CDR3 length: 13; V gene: TRBV28; CDR3 protein: ASSSSGGQHNEQF
CDR3 length: 12; V gene: TRBV27; CDR3 protein: ASSLSASYPPQH
CDR3 length: 11; V gene: TRBV30; CDR3 protein: AWSVDGMGGYT
CDR3 length: 11; V gene: TRBV5-1; CDR3 protein: ASSRDRDYEQY
CDR3 length: 13; V gene: TRBV7-8; CDR3 protein: ASSLGGLQGMELF
CDR3 length: 13; V gene: TRBV7-8; CDR3 protein: ASSRAWTDSYEQY
CDR3 length: 13; V gene: TRBV6-5; CDR3 protein: ASSLTGHSGNTIY
CDR3 length: 10; V gene: TRBV28; CDR3 protein: ASSRRSYEQY
CDR3 length: 12; V gene: TRBV5-1; CDR3 protein: ASSLVGGLHEQY
CDR3 length: 14; V gene: TRBV3-1/TRBV3-2; CDR3 protein: ASSPETTGVWETQY
CDR3 length: 11; V gene: TRBV30; CDR3 protein: AWSVQTNEKLF
CDR3 length: 12; V gene: TRBV7-9; CDR3 protein: ASSTNREGQPQH
CDR3 length: 13; V gene: TRBV5-5; CDR3 protein: ASSLVLDRIYGYT
CDR3 length: 13; V gene: TRBV29-1; CDR3 protein: SVGYSDRPNYGYT
CDR3 length: 14; V gene: TRBV28; CDR3 protein: ASSLGSGGPYNEQF
CDR3 length: 15; V gene: TRBV4-2; CDR3 protein: ASSQGDREKDTGELF
CDR3 length: 16; V gene: TRBV10-3; CDR3 protein: AISDIVGEGRLRYEQY
CDR3 length: 13; V gene: TRBV4-2; CDR3 protein: ASSQEYRSSYEQY
CDR3 length: 13; V gene: TRBV9; CDR3 protein: ASSVDIYFGGELF
CDR3 length: 13; V gene: TRBV3-1/TRBV3-2; CDR3 protein: ASSPGTGINYGYT
CDR3 length: 12; V gene: TRBV5-6; CDR3 protein: ASTYSARNQPQH
CDR3 length: 13; V gene: TRBV28; CDR3 protein: ASSLFSLGGNEQF
CDR3 length: 13; V gene: TRBV6-5; CDR3 protein: ASSRLAGGIHEQY
CDR3 length: 14; V gene: TRBV4-2; CDR3 protein: ASSQGDRVNGNTIY
CDR3 length: 11; V gene: TRBV6-4; CDR3 protein: ASSEEGNTEAF
CDR3 length: 11; V gene: TRBV11-3; CDR3 protein: ASSLAQGREQY
CDR3 length: 14; V gene: TRBV28; CDR3 protein: ASSQNRAGNNSPLH
CDR3 length: 15; V gene: TRBV4-2; CDR3 protein: ASSQEQSQAAKNIQY
CDR3 length: 11; V gene: TRBV3-1/TRBV3-2; CDR3 protein: ASSQGDFYGYT
CDR3 length: 16; V gene: TRBV19; CDR3 protein: ASSLDSSWTFSGNTIY
CDR3 length: 15; V gene: TRBV7-9; CDR3 protein: ASSLHSAGGGSDTQY
CDR3 length: 19; V gene: TRBV5-1; CDR3 protein: ASSLALPGLAVQSSYNEQF
CDR3 length: 12; V gene: TRBV6-1; CDR3 protein: ASSEGQGREKLF
CDR3 length: 16; V gene: TRBV1; CDR3 protein: TRLPLTSHPDSYNEQF
CDR3 length: 13; V gene: TRBV15; CDR3 protein: ATSRAGQPDEKLF
CDR3 length: 12; V gene: TRBV11-3; CDR3 protein: ASSLAGVTDTQY
CDR3 length: 13; V gene: TRBV27; CDR3 protein: ASKPKREGARGYT
CDR3 length: 14; V gene: TRBV28; CDR3 protein: ASSLFLSGGGTEAF
CDR3 length: 12; V gene: TRBV29-1; CDR3 protein: SVEDRGQGYEQY
CDR3 length: 14; V gene: TRBV7-2; CDR3 protein: ASSQITGTTYNEQF
CDR3 length: 13; V gene: TRBV29-1; CDR3 protein: SVEVSSGSWGEQF
CDR3 length: 13; V gene: TRBV7-8; CDR3 protein: ASSALSGQGTEAF
CDR3 length: 12; V gene: TRBV5-1; CDR3 protein: ASSIQVMNTEAF
CDR3 length: 11; V gene: TRBV10-2; CDR3 protein: ASSRDGAYEQY
CDR3 length: 11; V gene: TRBV29-1; CDR3 protein: SVEDGGAYEQY
CDR3 length: 15; V gene: TRBV9; CDR3 protein: ASSPQLGGGTGNTIY
CDR3 length: 11; V gene: TRBV30; CDR3 protein: AWTTTLAGELF
CDR3 length: 12; V gene: TRBV29-1; CDR3 protein: SGPQGMSTDTQY
CDR3 length: 12; V gene: TRBV29-1; CDR3 protein: SVGQGVLNYGYT
CDR3 length: 15; V gene: TRBV3-1/TRBV3-2; CDR3 protein: ASSQVTSGGYSYEQY
CDR3 length: 11; V gene: TRBV16; CDR3 protein: ASSRDTTDTQY
CDR3 length: 11; V gene: TRBV19; CDR3 protein: ASSVTANTEAF
CDR3 length: 15; V gene: TRBV7-9; CDR3 protein: ASSLGLAGIFYNEQF